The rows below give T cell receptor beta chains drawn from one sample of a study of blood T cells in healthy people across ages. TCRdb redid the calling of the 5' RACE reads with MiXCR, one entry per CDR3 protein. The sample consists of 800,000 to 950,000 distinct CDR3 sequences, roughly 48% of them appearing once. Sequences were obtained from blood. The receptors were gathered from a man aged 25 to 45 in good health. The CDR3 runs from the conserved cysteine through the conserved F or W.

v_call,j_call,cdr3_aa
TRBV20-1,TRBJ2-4,CSVGQQLAKNIQYF
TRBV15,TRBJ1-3,CASSGQESASVRNTIYF
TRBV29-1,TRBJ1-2,CSVVSGDRGYTF
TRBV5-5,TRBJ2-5,CASSWVSLGETQYF
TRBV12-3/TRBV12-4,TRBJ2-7,CASEGGPREQYF
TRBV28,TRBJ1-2,CASSPGTHGYTF
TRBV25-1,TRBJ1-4,CASSEQGLNEKLFF
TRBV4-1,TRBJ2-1,CASSQDHEQFF
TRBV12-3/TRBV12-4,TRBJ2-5,CASSRIVGDETQYF
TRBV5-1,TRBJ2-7,CASSKDSLSYEQYF
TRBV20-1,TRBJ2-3,CSGLIDPSTDTQYF
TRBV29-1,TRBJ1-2,CSSRGSYGYTF
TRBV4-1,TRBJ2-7,CASSETGTGSYEQYF
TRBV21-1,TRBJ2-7,CASSGCLWDPYEQYF
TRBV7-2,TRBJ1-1,CASSLENRGPTEAFF
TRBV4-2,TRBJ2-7,CASSRGGADSYEQYF
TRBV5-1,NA,CASSFQGADEYEQYF
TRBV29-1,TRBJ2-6,CSVLQGAGANVLTF
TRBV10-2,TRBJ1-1,CASSPGIGNTEVFF
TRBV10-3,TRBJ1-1,CAISRGQGRGTEAFF
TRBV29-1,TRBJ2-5,CSVEEGSVKVQETQYF
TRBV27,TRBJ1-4,CASSLFARQEEKLFF
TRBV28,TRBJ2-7,CASSSARRGGEQYF
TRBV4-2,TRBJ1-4,CASSQEIVAALFF